These 12 T cell receptor beta chains came from one sample sequenced in a study of early T cells in non-severe SARS-CoV-2 infection. Each CDR3 protein gets one entry after TCRdb re-called the 5' RACE reads with MiXCR. Among over 30,000 distinct CDR3 sequences listed, around 6% were seen once. Sequencing was done on a sample of whole blood. The receptors originated from an adult who was a healthcare worker with PCR-confirmed SARS-CoV-2 infection or an uninfected control (not recorded which).

The V call is TRBV19, the J call TRBJ1-5; tentative D call: TRBD1 (5 bases). The germline gives CDR1 LNHDA, CDR2 SQIVND (reference sequence). Trimming left V 0 bases short and J 6 bases short, with 9 bases between. The CDR3 contains 14 residues. The CDR3 is CASSIDQTGQPQHF. The CDR3 DNA follows: TGTGCCAGTAGTATAGATCAAACAGGTCAGCCCCAGCATTTT.

This clonotype was counted at least ten times. The genes are TRBV12-3 or TRBV12-4 and TRBJ1-6, with 12 nucleotides matching TRBD1. The CDR3 spans 14 residues. Unmatched junction bases numbered 4, after V lost 6 bases and J lost 10 bases. The DNA for the CDR3 is TGTGCCAGCAGGCAAGGGACAGGGGGCTCACCCCTCCACTTT. As protein: CASRQGTGGSPLHF.

This clonotype was seen only a few times. The gene calls are TRBV5-4 and TRBJ2-1, with D hard to call. With 0 bases removed from V and 9 bases from J, the gap between germline ends came to 4 bases. The CDR3 sequence is 11 residues long. Germline V gene data show CDR1 as SGHNT and CDR2 as YYREEE (reference sequence). CDR3 sequence (DNA): TGTGCCAGCAGCTTGGCAGTTGAGCAGTTCTTC. Protein product: CASSLAVEQFF.

The chain employs TRBV7-6 and TRBJ2-1; 12 bases fit TRBD2. The V segment lost 5 bases and the J segment 4 bases; nucleotides outside the gene matches: 6. The CDR3 length is 16 residues. The germline V gene encodes CDR1 SGHVS and CDR2 FNYEAQ. The CDR3 loop reads CASSPSGGAVYNEQFF. The CDR3 DNA follows: TGTGCCAGCAGCCCTAGCGGGGGGGCCGTATACAATGAGCAGTTCTTC.

The sample holds many counts of this clonotype. The chain joins TRBV18 to TRBJ2-7, with 12 positions matching TRBD2. J gave up 7 bases and V 3 bases, and 7 bases lay outside the gene matches. Germline values: CDR1 KGHSH, CDR2 LQKENI. This CDR3 contains 15 residues. In nucleotides, the CDR3 is TGTGCCAGCTCACCGACTAGCGGGGGTTCTCGGGAGCAGTACTTC. This gives the protein CASSPTSGGSREQYF.

This chain links TRBV4-2 with TRBJ2-3; 9 bases align to TRBD2. V lost 0 bases and J lost 1; bases outside the gene matches: 5. The germline CDR1 and CDR2 sequences are LGHNA and YNFKEQ. The CDR3 extends over 17 amino acids. The CDR3 is CASSQDLGGGGTDTQYF. CDR3 coding DNA: TGTGCCAGCAGCCAAGATCTTGGCGGGGGGGGCACAGATACGCAGTATTTT.

This clonotype has just a few counts. The J gene is TRBJ2-1, the V gene TRBV5-1, with D perhaps matching TRBD1 (6 bases). Germline V gene sequence: CDR1 SGHRS, CDR2 YFSETQ. V dropped 4 bases and J dropped 5 bases, with 13 bases sitting between them. The CDR3 spans 14 residues. CDR3 in amino acids: CASSLVTGNNEQFF. The DNA of the CDR3 is TGCGCCAGCAGCCTTGTAACAGGGAACAATGAGCAGTTCTTC.

This clonotype was recorded at least ten times. The chain uses TRBV29-1 and TRBJ1-2, with a weak D call TRBD1 (6 bases). The germline V and J ends were trimmed by 6 bases and 10 bases, with 21 bases remaining between them. CDR3 length equals 13 residues. Germline V gene lookup returns CDR1 SQVTM and CDR2 ANQGSEA. CDR3 sequence reads: CSVASTGTSFYTF. DNA for the CDR3: TGCAGCGTGGCCAGTACCGGGACATCCTTCTACACCTTC.

This clonotype was recorded many times. V and J are TRBV20-1 and TRBJ2-7; perhaps TRBD2 as D (5 bases). The CDR3 extends over 14 amino acids. The V end was cut by 3 bases, the J end by 3 bases, with 15 bases between. The germline V gene has CDR1 DFQATT and CDR2 SNEGSKA (reference sequence). The CDR3: CSASQGRGFYEQYF. The CDR3 nucleotides are TGCAGTGCTAGTCAAGGGAGAGGCTTCTACGAGCAGTACTTC.

This clonotype was counted many times. The chain uses TRBV29-1 and TRBJ1-2, with 8 bases aligning to TRBD1. The germline V gene encodes CDR1 SQVTM and CDR2 ANQGSEA. With V trimmed by 0 bases and J by 2 bases, 8 bases remained unmatched. The CDR3 extends over 16 amino acids. The CDR3 DNA reads as TGCAGCGTTGAAGATCGGGGGACAGGTCTGAACTATGGCTACACCTTC. This gives the protein CSVEDRGTGLNYGYTF.

This clonotype was found many times. V gene TRBV9 combines with J gene TRBJ2-7; TRBD1 matches at 12 bases. Germline assignment: CDR1 SGDLS and CDR2 YYNGEE. Trimming took 0 bases from V and 4 from J; bases not matched to a gene: 5. The CDR3 has 16 residues. CDR3 DNA sequence: TGTGCCAGCAGCGTAGATGGGACAGGGGGCCAATACGAGCAGTACTTC. Its translation: CASSVDGTGGQYEQYF.

This clonotype was observed at least ten times. The J gene is TRBJ1-5, the V gene TRBV6-2 or TRBV6-3; the D gene is possibly TRBD1 (5 bases). V lost 2 bases and J 5 bases, leaving 10 bases between the germline ends. Germline V gene sequence: CDR1 MNHEY, CDR2 SVGEGT. This CDR3 comprises 14 residues. In DNA form, the CDR3 reads TGTGCCAGCAGTTACATGGGGCGGGATCAGCCCCAGCATTTT. Translating it yields CASSYMGRDQPQHF.